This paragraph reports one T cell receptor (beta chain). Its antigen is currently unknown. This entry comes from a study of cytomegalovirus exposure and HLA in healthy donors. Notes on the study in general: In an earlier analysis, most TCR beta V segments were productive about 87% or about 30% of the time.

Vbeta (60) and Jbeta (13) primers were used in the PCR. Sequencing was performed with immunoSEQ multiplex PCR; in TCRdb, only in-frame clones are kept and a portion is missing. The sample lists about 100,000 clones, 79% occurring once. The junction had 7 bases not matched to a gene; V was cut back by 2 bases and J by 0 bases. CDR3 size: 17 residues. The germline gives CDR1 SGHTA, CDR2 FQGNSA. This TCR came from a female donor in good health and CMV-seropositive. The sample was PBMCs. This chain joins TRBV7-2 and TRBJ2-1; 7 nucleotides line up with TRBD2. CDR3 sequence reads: CASSLFGGGSSYNEQFF. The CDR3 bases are TGTGCCAGCAGCTTATTTGGCGGGGGAAGCTCCTACAATGAGCAGTTCTTC. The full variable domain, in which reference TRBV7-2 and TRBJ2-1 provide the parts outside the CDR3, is GAGVSQSPSNKVTEKGKDVELRCDPISGHTALYWYRQSLGQGLEFLIYFQGNSAPDKSGLPSDRFSAERTGGSVSTLTIQRTQQEDSAVYLCASSLFGGGSSYNEQFFGPGTRLTVL.